A selection of T cell receptor beta chains follows, all from one sample in a study of T cell changes during pregnancy in multiple sclerosis. Clones were read by immunoSEQ multiplex PCR, and TCRdb kept only the in-frame ones, dropping some. Here the sample spans about 68,000 clones, around 92% being singletons. This specimen consisted of peripheral blood, obtained in the second trimester of pregnancy. The receptors were sampled from a female donor in good health, enrolled as a control in a pregnancy study. The CDR3 runs from the conserved cysteine through the conserved F or W. The D gene is left open where the match is weak. Some rows mark clone size as missing; the rest say once, few, many or name a class of expanded clone.

clone_size	v_call	d_call	j_call	cdr3_aa	cdr3_nt
-	TRBV5-5	-	TRBJ1-3	CASSLASGNTIYF	TGTGCCAGCAGCTTAGCGTCTGGAAACACCATATATTTT
few	TRBV30	TRBD1	TRBJ1-2	CAWSVSRTGGGYTF	TGTGCCTGGAGTGTATCCAGGACAGGGGGGGGCTACACCTTC
-	TRBV30	-	TRBJ2-7	CAWGHSYEQYF	TGTGCCTGGGGACATTCGTACGAGCAGTACTTC
few	TRBV19	-	TRBJ1-6	CASSASPGGGNSPLHF	TGTGCCAGTAGTGCTTCGCCCGGCGGGGGGAATTCACCCCTCCACTTT
-	TRBV5-1	-	TRBJ2-7	CASSLTAGTYEQYF	TGCGCCAGCAGCTTGACGGCGGGTACCTACGAGCAGTACTTC
-	TRBV15	-	TRBJ2-3	CATSRDVGSSGTDTQYF	TGTGCCACCAGCAGAGACGTCGGGAGCTCTGGCACAGATACGCAGTATTTT
-	TRBV7-9	TRBD1	TRBJ2-7	CASSLAWTGIEEQYF	TGTGCCAGCAGCTTAGCGTGGACAGGGATTGAAGAGCAGTACTTC
-	TRBV29-1	-	TRBJ2-5	CSVAQSDQETQYF	TGCAGCGTTGCGCAGAGCGATCAAGAGACCCAGTACTTC
-	TRBV27	-	TRBJ2-2	CASSSYTGELFF	TGTGCCAGCAGTTCGTACACCGGGGAGCTGTTTTTT
-	TRBV7-9	TRBD1	TRBJ1-2	CASSFGQGANYGYTF	TGTGCCAGCAGTTTCGGACAGGGGGCTAACTATGGCTACACCTTC
-	TRBV19	-	TRBJ1-1	CASSITENTEAFF	TGTGCCAGTAGTATTACTGAGAACACTGAAGCTTTCTTT
few	TRBV19	-	TRBJ1-1	CASRLTVNTEAFF	TGTGCCAGTAGGCTGACAGTGAACACTGAAGCTTTCTTT
-	TRBV11-2	-	TRBJ1-1	CASGGAGLGTEAFF	TGTGCCAGCGGGGGGGCAGGGCTGGGAACTGAAGCTTTCTTT
-	TRBV10-3	-	TRBJ1-1	CAISERWAKGDTEAFF	TGTGCCATCAGTGAGCGATGGGCTAAAGGGGACACTGAAGCTTTCTTT
once	TRBV2	-	TRBJ2-7	CASRSSVQMYEQYF	TGTGCCAGCAGGTCTAGCGTACAAATGTACGAGCAGTACTTC
-	TRBV6-4	-	TRBJ2-1	CASSDLGGLDEQFF	TGTGCCAGCAGTGATCTTGGGGGCCTTGATGAGCAGTTCTTC
-	TRBV30	TRBD1	TRBJ2-1	CAWSIFQGQTNNEQFF	TGTGCCTGGAGTATATTTCAGGGACAGACCAACAATGAGCAGTTCTTC
-	TRBV12-5	-	TRBJ1-2	CASASSLNYGYTF	TGTGCTAGTGCCTCCTCACTCAACTATGGCTACACCTTC
-	TRBV7-7	TRBD1	TRBJ2-1	CASSPLTGVGNEQFF	TGTGCCAGCAGCCCGCTGACAGGGGTAGGCAATGAGCAGTTCTTC
once	TRBV5-4	-	TRBJ1-4	CASSRDITGNEKLFF	TGTGCCAGCAGCAGGGACATTACCGGTAATGAAAAACTGTTTTTT
-	TRBV29-1	TRBD2	TRBJ2-5	CSVDGLAVGETQYF	TGCAGCGTTGACGGACTAGCGGTGGGAGAGACCCAGTACTTC
-	TRBV5-5	TRBD2	TRBJ2-5	CASSRTSGQETQYF	TGTGCCAGCAGCCGGACTAGCGGTCAAGAGACCCAGTACTTC
-	TRBV14	TRBD2	TRBJ2-5	CASSPPGRAETQYF	TGTGCCAGCAGCCCCCCCGGGAGGGCAGAGACCCAGTACTTC
-	TRBV7-2	-	TRBJ2-2	CASSLSQNTGELFF	TGTGCCAGCAGCTTAAGTCAGAACACCGGGGAGCTGTTTTTT
-	TRBV7-3	-	TRBJ2-6	CASSLTIRSGANVLTF	TGTGCCAGCAGCTTAACTATTCGCTCTGGGGCCAACGTCCTGACTTTC
-	TRBV28	-	TRBJ2-7	CASSRTEYEQYF	TGTGCCAGCAGCCGGACAGAGTACGAGCAGTACTTC
-	TRBV5-1	TRBD2	TRBJ2-5	CASSLKAGGPGETQYF	TGCGCCAGCAGCTTGAAAGCGGGGGGGCCGGGAGAGACCCAGTACTTC
-	TRBV4-3	-	TRBJ1-4	CASSPEGRPSNEKLFF	TGCGCCAGCAGCCCCGAGGGCCGGCCCTCTAATGAAAAACTGTTTTTT
-	TRBV4-1	TRBD2	TRBJ2-5	CASSPHLFRLAAQETQYF	TGCGCCAGCAGCCCCCACCTATTCCGACTAGCAGCACAAGAGACCCAGTACTTC
-	TRBV21-1	-	TRBJ2-3	CASSKLTAADTQYF	TGTGCCAGCAGCAAACTTACAGCCGCAGATACGCAGTATTTT